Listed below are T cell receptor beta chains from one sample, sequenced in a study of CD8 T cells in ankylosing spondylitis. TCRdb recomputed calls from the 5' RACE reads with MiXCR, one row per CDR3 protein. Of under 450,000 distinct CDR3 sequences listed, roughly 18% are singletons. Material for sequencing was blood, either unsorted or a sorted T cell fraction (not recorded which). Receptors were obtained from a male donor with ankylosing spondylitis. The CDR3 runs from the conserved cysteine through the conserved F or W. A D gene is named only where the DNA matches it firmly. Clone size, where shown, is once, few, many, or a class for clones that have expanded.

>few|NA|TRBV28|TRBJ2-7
TGTGCCAGCAGTTTATCGTGGGAGACACTGTACTTC
CASSLSWETLYF
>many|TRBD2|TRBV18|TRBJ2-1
TGTGCCAGCTCACCACCGATCCGGGGGGGCTCCTACAATGAGCAGTTCTTC
CASSPPIRGGSYNEQFF
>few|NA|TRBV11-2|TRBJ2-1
TGTGCCAGCAGCCCCATGATGAACGCGCAGCAGTTCTTC
CASSPMMNAQQFF
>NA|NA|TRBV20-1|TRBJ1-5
TGCAGTGCCGGGAGGGGGTACGGCAATCAGCCCCAGCATTTT
CSAGRGYGNQPQHF
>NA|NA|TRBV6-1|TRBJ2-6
TGTGCCAGCAGCCTACGGGCACCCGTGGACTCTGGGGCCAACGTCCTGACTTTC
CASSLRAPVDSGANVLTF
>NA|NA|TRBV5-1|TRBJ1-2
TGCGCCAGCAGCCTACAGACGGACTATGGCTACACCTTC
CASSLQTDYGYTF
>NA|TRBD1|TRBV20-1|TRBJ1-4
TGCAGTGCTCTCGGGACAGGGGGGGGTGAAAAACTGTTTTTT
CSALGTGGGEKLFF
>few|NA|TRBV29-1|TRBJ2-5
TGCAGCGTTGAAAGGTTCCAAGAGACCCAGTACTTC
CSVERFQETQYF
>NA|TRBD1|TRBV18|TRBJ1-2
TGTGCCAGCTCACCGGGACAGGCGTATGGCTACACCTTC
CASSPGQAYGYTF
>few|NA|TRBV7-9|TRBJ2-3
TGTGCCAGCAGCCCACAAGATTTGAGCACAGATACGCAGTATTTT
CASSPQDLSTDTQYF
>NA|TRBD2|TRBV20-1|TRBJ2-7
TGCAGTGCTAGCGTCCTAGCGGGAGGGCTTGTCCACGAGCAGTACTTC
CSASVLAGGLVHEQYF
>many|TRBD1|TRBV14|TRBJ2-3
TGTGCCAGCAGCTTCCAACAGGGGACAACGCAGTATTTT
CASSFQQGTTQYF
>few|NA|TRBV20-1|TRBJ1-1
TGCAGTGCTGTCCGGGGCCTAAACACTGAAGCTTTCTTT
CSAVRGLNTEAFF
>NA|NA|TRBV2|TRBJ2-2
TGTGCCAGCAGTCCCACATGGGCGCGGACCGGGGAGCTGTTTTTT
CASSPTWARTGELFF
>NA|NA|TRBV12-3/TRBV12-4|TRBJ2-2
TGTGCCAGCAGTTTATTGACCTCCCCTACGACGGACACCGGGGAGCTGTTTTTT
CASSLLTSPTTDTGELFF
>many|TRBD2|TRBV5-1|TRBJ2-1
TGCGCCAGCAGCTTCGTTAGCGGGAGTTCCTACAATGAGCAGTTCTTC
CASSFVSGSSYNEQFF
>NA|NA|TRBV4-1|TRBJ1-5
TGCGCCAGCAGCCAAGGTAATGGGGGGGCATGGCAGCCCCAGCATTTT
CASSQGNGGAWQPQHF
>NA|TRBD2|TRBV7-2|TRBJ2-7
TGTGCCAGCAGCCGCCTAGCGGGAGGGCCCTACGAGCAGTACTTC
CASSRLAGGPYEQYF
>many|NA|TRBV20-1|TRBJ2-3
TGCAGTGCTGACACCGGGACGGGCACAGATACGCAGTATTTT
CSADTGTGTDTQYF
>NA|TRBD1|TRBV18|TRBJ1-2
TGTGCCAGCTCACCAGGAGGGACAGCCGGCTACACCTTC
CASSPGGTAGYTF
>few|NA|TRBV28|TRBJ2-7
TGTGCCAGCAGCCCCTGGGGTCCCTGGCCCCACGAGCAGTACTTC
CASSPWGPWPHEQYF
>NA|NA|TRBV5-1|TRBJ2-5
TGCGCCAGCAGCTTTGGGTCGACCCGGGAGACCCAGTACTTC
CASSFGSTRETQYF
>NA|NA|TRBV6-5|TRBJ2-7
TGTGCCAGCAGTTCCCAGGGTATTGTCTACGAGCAGTACTTC
CASSSQGIVYEQYF
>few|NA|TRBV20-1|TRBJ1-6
TGCAGTGCTAGCCTCGGGGGTAGTGTCACCTATAATTCACCCCTCCACTTT
CSASLGGSVTYNSPLHF
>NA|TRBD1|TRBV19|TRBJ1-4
TGTGCCAGTGGAGACAGGGCTGGAGAAAAACTGTTTTTT
CASGDRAGEKLFF
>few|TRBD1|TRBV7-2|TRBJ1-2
TGTGCCAGCAGCTCCGCCAAGGGGACAGGGGTCGGCTACACCTTC
CASSSAKGTGVGYTF
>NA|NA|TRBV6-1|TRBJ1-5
TGTGCCAGCAGTGAACAGGGTTGGGGTAGCAATCAGCCCCAGCATTTT
CASSEQGWGSNQPQHF
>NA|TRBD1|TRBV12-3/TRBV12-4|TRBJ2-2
TGTGCCAGCAAAGAAAGGGACAGGGGGAAATTGGACACCGGGGAGCTGTTTTTT
CASKERDRGKLDTGELFF
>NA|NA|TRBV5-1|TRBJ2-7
TGCGCCAGCAGCTTGGCTCGCCATTCCTACGAGCAGTACTTC
CASSLARHSYEQYF
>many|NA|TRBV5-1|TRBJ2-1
TGCGCCAGCAGCGCCACCGCCATGGCGAACAATGAGCAGTTCTTC
CASSATAMANNEQFF
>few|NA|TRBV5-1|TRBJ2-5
TGCGCCAGCAGCCCGTTCCGAACCAGAGGGGGGGAGACCCAGTACTTC
CASSPFRTRGGETQYF
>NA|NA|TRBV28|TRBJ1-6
TGTGCCAGCAGCCCCCCGGGGGCCACCGGGACACCCCTCCACTTT
CASSPPGATGTPLHF
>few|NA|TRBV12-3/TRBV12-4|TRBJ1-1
TGTGCCAGCAGTGGGGGGATTCTGAACACTGAAGCTTTCTTT
CASSGGILNTEAFF
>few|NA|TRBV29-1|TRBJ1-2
TGCAGCGTTGAACAGGGATGGGGCCCTGGCTATGGCTACACCTTC
CSVEQGWGPGYGYTF
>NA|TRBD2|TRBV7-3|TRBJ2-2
TGTGCCAGCAGCTTATCCGTAGCGGGGGCCTACACCGGGGAGCTGTTTTTT
CASSLSVAGAYTGELFF
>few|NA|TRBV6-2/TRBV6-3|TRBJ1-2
TGTGCCAGCAGCCTTCGCGGTAGACAGACTAACTATGGCTACACCTTC
CASSLRGRQTNYGYTF
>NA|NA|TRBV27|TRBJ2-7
TGTGCCAGCAGCCCTCCAGGGGTTTCCTACGAGCAGTACTTC
CASSPPGVSYEQYF
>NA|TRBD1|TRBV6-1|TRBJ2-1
TGTGCCAGCAGTGAGACCCGGGACAGGTACAATGAGCAGTTCTTC
CASSETRDRYNEQFF
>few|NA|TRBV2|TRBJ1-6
TGTGCCAGCAGGTCCAGGAATAATTCACCCCTCCACTTT
CASRSRNNSPLHF
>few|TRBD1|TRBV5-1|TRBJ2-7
TGCGCCAGCAGCTCCCTGGCGGGACAGGGGGCTTCCGAGCAGTACTTC
CASSSLAGQGASEQYF
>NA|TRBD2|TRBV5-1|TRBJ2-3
TGCGCCAGCAGCTTGGGCGCTAGCGGGGTCACAGATACGCAGTATTTT
CASSLGASGVTDTQYF
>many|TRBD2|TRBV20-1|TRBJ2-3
TGCAGTGCCCGAAAGCGGGGAAGCACAGATACGCAGTATTTT
CSARKRGSTDTQYF
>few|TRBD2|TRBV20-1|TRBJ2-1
TGCAGTGCTAGACGCCCCACGGGGGGGACGATCGGTGCTTACAATGAGCAGTTCTTC
CSARRPTGGTIGAYNEQFF
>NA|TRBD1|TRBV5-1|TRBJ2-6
TGCGCCAGCAGCGGCGGGACAGGTCCTCCCGGCTCTGGGGCCAACGTCCTGACTTTC
CASSGGTGPPGSGANVLTF
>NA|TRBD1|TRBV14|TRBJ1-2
TGTGCCAGCAGCCAAAGACAGGGGTATGGCTACACCTTC
CASSQRQGYGYTF
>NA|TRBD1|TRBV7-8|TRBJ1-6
TGTGCCAGCAGCTCGCCGACAGGGAAGAATTCACCCCTCCACTTT
CASSSPTGKNSPLHF
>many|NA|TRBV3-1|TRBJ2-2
TGTGCCAGCAGCCAAGGCGGCAACACCGGGGAGCTGTTTTTT
CASSQGGNTGELFF
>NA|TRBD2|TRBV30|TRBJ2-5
TGTGCCTGGAGTGTGACTAGCGGGAGAGGGGGGACCCAGTACTTC
CAWSVTSGRGGTQYF
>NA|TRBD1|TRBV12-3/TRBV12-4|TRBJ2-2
TGTGCCAGCAGTTCACGGACAGGGGGCTCCGGGGAGCTGTTTTTT
CASSSRTGGSGELFF
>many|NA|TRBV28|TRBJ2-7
TGTGCCAGCAGTTCAACCCACCCTATAAACTACGAGCAGTACTTC
CASSSTHPINYEQYF